These 7 T cell receptor beta chains were sequenced from one sample in a study of blood T cell repertoires in COVID-19. Profiled with immunoSEQ multiplex PCR; TCRdb holds only in-frame clones, not every one. Among tens of thousands of clones listed, less than 85% were seen once. Sample: peripheral blood. The receptors derive from a man older than 75 with acute or convalescent COVID-19.

The V call is TRBV29-1, the J call TRBJ1-1; D might be TRBD1 (5 bases). The V end lost 3 bases, the J end lost 1 base, and 15 bases lay between the germline ends. The germline V gene has CDR1 SQVTM and CDR2 ANQGSEA. This CDR3 region has 15 residues. CDR3 sequence (DNA): TGCAGCGTTGATAGGCAGGGTGTGGGGAACACTGAAGCTTTCTTT. Encoded protein: CSVDRQGVGNTEAFF. The whole variable domain, remainder taken from reference TRBV29-1 and TRBJ1-1, is SAVISQKPSRDICQRGTSLTIQCQVDSQVTMMFWYRQQPGQSLTLIATANQGSEATYESGFVIDKFPISRPNLTFSTLTVSNMSPEDSSIYLCSVDRQGVGNTEAFFGQGTRLTVV.

The rearrangement uses TRBV7-2 and TRBJ1-3; D is ambiguous. Germline CDR1 SGHTA, CDR2 FQGNSA. This CDR3 is 16 amino acids long. V was cut by 1 base and J by 0 bases, with 10 bases left in between. DNA of the CDR3: TGTGCCAGCAGCTTAGTCTTGGGCCCCTCTGGAAACACCATATATTTT. It yields the protein CASSLVLGPSGNTIYF.

The gene calls are TRBV5-1 and TRBJ2-1; 8 nucleotides agree with TRBD2. The CDR3 totals 16 residues. V trimming: 4 bases; J trimming: 0 bases; junction bases outside the gene matches: 6. CDR1 and CDR2 from the germline V gene are SGHRS and YFSETQ. CDR3 sequence (DNA): TGCGCCAGCAGCGGGGGACTAGGCGGCTCCTACAATGAGCAGTTCTTC. As protein: CASSGGLGGSYNEQFF.

This chain connects TRBV11-1 to TRBJ1-1; a weak D match, TRBD1 (5 bases). V lost 1 base and J 0 bases, leaving 12 bases between the germline ends. The CDR3 spans 16 residues. Germline V gene sequence: CDR1 SGHAT, CDR2 FQDESV (reference sequence). CDR3 sequence reads: CASSLETRQMNTEAFF. CDR3 in DNA: TGTGCCAGCAGCTTAGAGACGAGACAGATGAACACTGAAGCTTTCTTT.

V usage is TRBV4-3 and J usage is TRBJ2-7, with 8 bases lining up with TRBD2. The ends lost 0 bases at V and 2 bases at J; junction bases unmatched: 15. Germline CDR1 reads LGHNA; CDR2 reads YSLEER. This CDR3 has 19 amino acids. Here the CDR3 reads CASSQDGAGGGALAYEQYF. CDR3 DNA: TGCGCCAGCAGCCAAGATGGGGCGGGAGGAGGGGCACTAGCCTACGAGCAGTACTTC.

The J gene is TRBJ2-2, the V gene TRBV19; D not certain. Germline CDR1 LNHDA, CDR2 SQIVND (reference sequence). V was clipped by 7 bases and J by 0 bases, with 3 bases between them. There are 12 residues in the CDR3. CDR3 sequence: CASNTNTGELFF. The CDR3 nucleotides are TGTGCCAGTAATACGAACACCGGGGAGCTGTTTTTT.

J is TRBJ1-1 and V is TRBV19; D is ambiguous. Germline V gene lookup returns CDR1 LNHDA and CDR2 SQIVND (reference sequence). The CDR3 extends over 11 amino acids. V was clipped by 7 bases and J by 6 bases, with 9 bases between them. The CDR3 spells CASTRSAEAFF. The CDR3 DNA reads TGTGCCAGTACACGTTCGGCTGAAGCTTTCTTT.